This TCR beta chain appears in the sequencing data of a study of blood T cell repertoires in COVID-19 (TCRdb year 2020). With regard to the full study: Samples from collaborators originated in the United States, Italy and Spain and spanned both the acute and convalescent phases of COVID-19. The prospective study material was composed of cDNA or gDNA derived from T cells, B-cell-depleted T cells, or PBMCs. Where available, HLA class I and class II types were obtained from metadata supplied by the sample provider rather than from assay-based typing. The repertoires were made available in a free public database intended to serve as a resource for research on the immune response to SARS-CoV-2. The samples were drawn from two sources: the first 160 participants of the ongoing ImmuneRACE study, and 1,000 to 1,500 subjects contributed by 6 global collaborators. The dataset comprised deeply sampled blood TCRbeta repertoires from subjects exposed to, actively infected with, or recovered from COVID-19. A de-identified subject ID, COVID-19 status, age in years and sex were almost always included in the sample metadata. Points the paper makes about the study in general: The quantity of clinical and demographic metadata differed by source and by participant and was supplied without curation.

Whole blood was collected in K2EDTA tubes by collaborating institutions according to the institutions' own protocols. Collaborator samples were shipped for TCRbeta analysis as frozen whole blood, isolated PBMCs, or DNA extracted from either sample type. Worth noting for this clone: There is no known antigen for this receptor. Base quality data are lacking; no much larger clone is found one base away.

TCRbeta CDR3 regions were amplified from genomic DNA by means of the immunoSEQ Assay, a bias-controlled multiplex PCR. In the paper's pipeline: The number of nucleated cells in each sample was estimated by amplification of reference gene primers within the assay. To quantify the absolute abundance of each unique TCRbeta CDR3 rearrangement, sequence reads were collapsed and filtered. For each sample, productive Simpson clonality was calculated as the square root of Simpson's diversity index across productive rearrangements. Sourced from immuneACCESS, this table was stored by TCRdb with only in-frame sequences that have V and J called. A share of the clones is absent; for the studies checked, an unresolved V gene accounts for under half, and the remainder has no known explanation. V, J and clone size were drawn from that table, and D and trimming were deduced from the DNA. This sample is represented by approximately 200,000 clones; about 80% of them were singletons. The ten largest make up approximately 7.2% of the sample.

This sequence was found in a human donor with acute or convalescent COVID-19. The donor label of this sample is uncertain. The sequenced material came from peripheral blood.

The sequence in DNA is TGTGCCAGCAGTGAGGACAGGAATCAGCCCCAGCATTTT. It codes for CASSEDRNQPQHF. The chain links TRBV6-4 with TRBJ1-5; 7 bases in the middle match TRBD1. The germline V gene sets CDR1 to MRHNA and CDR2 to SNTAGT. From the cysteine up to the phenylalanine, the CDR3 has a length of 13 residues. Only the CDR3 region is kept as DNA, spanning 39 bases read in frame from base 1. The germline V end is reduced by 3 bases and the J end by 4 bases; junction bases left unmatched: 0.